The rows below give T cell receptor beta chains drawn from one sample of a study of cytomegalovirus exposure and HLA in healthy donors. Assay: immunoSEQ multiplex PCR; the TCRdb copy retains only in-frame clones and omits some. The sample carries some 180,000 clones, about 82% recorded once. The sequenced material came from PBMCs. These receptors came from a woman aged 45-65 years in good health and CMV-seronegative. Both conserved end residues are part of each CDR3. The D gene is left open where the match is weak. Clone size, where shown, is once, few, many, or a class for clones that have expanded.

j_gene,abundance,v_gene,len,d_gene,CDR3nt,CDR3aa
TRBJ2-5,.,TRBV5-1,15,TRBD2,TGCGCCAGCAGCTTGGCTAGCGGGGCCGCAGAGACCCAGTACTTC,CASSLASGAAETQYF
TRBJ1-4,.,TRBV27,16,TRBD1,TGTGCCAGCAGTTCCCCCTTGGGGACAGGGAGAGAAAAACTGTTTTTT,CASSSPLGTGREKLFF
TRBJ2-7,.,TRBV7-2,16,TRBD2,TGTGCCAGCAGCCCCCCTGGCGGGAGGTCCTCCTACGAGCAGTACTTC,CASSPPGGRSSYEQYF
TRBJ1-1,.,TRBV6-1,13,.,TGTGCCAGCAGAGACATAAGGAACACTGAAGCTTTCTTT,CASRDIRNTEAFF
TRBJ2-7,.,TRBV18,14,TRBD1,TGTGCCAGCTCAGTTGGGACAGGGACGGGTGAGCAGTACTTC,CASSVGTGTGEQYF
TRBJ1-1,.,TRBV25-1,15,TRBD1,TGTGCCAGCAGTCCACGGACAGGGAAAAACACTGAAGCTTTCTTT,CASSPRTGKNTEAFF
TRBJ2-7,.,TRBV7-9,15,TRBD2,TGTGCCAGCAGCTCCAGACTAGCGGGAGTGAGTGAGCAGTACTTC,CASSSRLAGVSEQYF
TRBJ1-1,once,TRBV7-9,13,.,TGTGCCAGCAGCCGGGGACAGAACACTGAAGCTTTCTTT,CASSRGQNTEAFF
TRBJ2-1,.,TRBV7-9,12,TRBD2,TGTTCCAGCAGCTCTGGGAGGGGTGAGCAGTTCTTC,CSSSSGRGEQFF
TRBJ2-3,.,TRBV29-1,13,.,TGCAGCGGTGACAACTTCGGCACAGATACGCAGTATTTT,CSGDNFGTDTQYF
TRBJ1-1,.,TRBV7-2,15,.,TGTGCCAGCAGCCTGAAGTGGGGTGGAGGGACTGAAGCTTTCTTT,CASSLKWGGGTEAFF
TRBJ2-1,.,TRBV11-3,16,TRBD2,TGTGCCAGCAGCGGAGGGACTAGCGGACCCTACAATGAGCAGTTCTTC,CASSGGTSGPYNEQFF
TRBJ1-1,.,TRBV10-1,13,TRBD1,TGCGCCAGCGCCCTAACAGGGGGGACAGAAGCTTTCTTT,CASALTGGTEAFF
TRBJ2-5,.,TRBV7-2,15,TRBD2,TGTGCCAGCAGCTTAGCCGGGGGAGGGCCAGAGACCCAGTACTTC,CASSLAGGGPETQYF
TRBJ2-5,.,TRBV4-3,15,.,TGCGCCAGCAGCCAAGATCTTATTTACCAAGAGACCCAGTACTTC,CASSQDLIYQETQYF
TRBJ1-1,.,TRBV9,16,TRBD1,TGTGCCAGCAGCGTCCATACCGGGACAGGGGCCTCCGAAGCTTTCTTT,CASSVHTGTGASEAFF
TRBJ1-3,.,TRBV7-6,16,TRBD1,TGTGCCAGCAGCTTCGCGGACAGGGGGGGAGGAAACACCATATATTTT,CASSFADRGGGNTIYF
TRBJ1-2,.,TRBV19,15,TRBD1,TGTGCCACCTCATCCCGAGACAGGGGTCTTTATGGCTACACCTTC,CATSSRDRGLYGYTF
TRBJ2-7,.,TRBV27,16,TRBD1,TGTGCCAGCAGTTCCGGGACAGGGGGCCTACGCTACGAGCAGTACTTC,CASSSGTGGLRYEQYF
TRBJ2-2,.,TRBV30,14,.,TGTGCCTGGAGTTCGTCGGGGAACACCGGGGAGCTGTTTTTT,CAWSSSGNTGELFF
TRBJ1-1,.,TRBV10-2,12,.,TGCGCCAGCAGCGTACAGAACACTGAAGCTTTCTTT,CASSVQNTEAFF
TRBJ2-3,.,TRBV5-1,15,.,TGCGCCAGCAGCTCGGAAGGCTCGCAGGGAGATACGCAGTATTTT,CASSSEGSQGDTQYF
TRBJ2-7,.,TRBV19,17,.,TGTGCCAGTAGTATAGCTGGGGCAGGGGCTTTGCGTAACGAGCAGTACTTC,CASSIAGAGALRNEQYF
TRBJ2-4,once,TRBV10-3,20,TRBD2,TGTGCCATCAGTGAGTCGGGACTAGCGGGAGGGGGATTAGCCAAAAACATTCAGTACTTC,CAISESGLAGGGLAKNIQYF
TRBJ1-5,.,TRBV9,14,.,TGTGCCAGCAGCGCCTCAGGGGGCAATCAGCCCCAGCATTTT,CASSASGGNQPQHF
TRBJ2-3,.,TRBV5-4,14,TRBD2,TGTGCCAGCAGCTTGCGGGAGGGCCCGGATACGCAGTATTTT,CASSLREGPDTQYF
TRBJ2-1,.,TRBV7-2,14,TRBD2,TGTGCCAGCAGCTTACTAGCGGGAGGCCATGAGCAGTTCTTC,CASSLLAGGHEQFF
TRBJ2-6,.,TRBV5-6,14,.,TGTGCCAGCAGCTTCATCTCTGGGGCCAACGTCCTGACTTTC,CASSFISGANVLTF
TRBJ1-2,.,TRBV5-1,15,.,TGCGCCAGCAGCTTGGATGGCCAAACTAACTATGGCTACACCTTC,CASSLDGQTNYGYTF